This TCR beta chain appears in the sequencing data of a study of response to subunit inactivated influenza vaccine listed by TCRdb under 2018. For the wider study: The study used deep quantitative T cell receptor repertoire profiling to track responses to a trivalent subunit inactivated influenza vaccine. Study-level results and caveats: The authors proposed that each seasonal influenza vaccination may bring in only a limited number of new T cells.

Of note for this clonotype: The antigen this receptor binds is unknown. Base qualities are not at hand, and no much larger clone is one base apart.

Library preparation employed RT-PCR. The data were produced on an Illumina HiSeq 2500. The raw public reads went through TCRdb reprocessing: fastp at Q25, MiXCR clone calling, in-frame beta chains kept. Entries that share a CDR3 protein sequence are merged under the most common genes and DNA. The sample yields 630,000 or so distinct CDR3 sequences; less than 20% were counted once. In total, the top ten clones hold 11% of the sample. The CDR3 runs 17 residues from the cysteine to the phenylalanine. Only CDR3 DNA is held: 51 bases, read in frame from base 1. V is shortened by 5 bases, J by 5 bases, and the region joining them spans 24 bases. The germline V gene yields SGHVS for CDR1 and FQNEAQ for CDR2.

Source: PBMCs from blood, taken 11 to 12 days after vaccination. The sequence came from a man aged 50 or older who received an inactivated influenza vaccine. Donor details come from another sample of the same person, matched by shared clones. The chain joins TRBV7-8 to TRBJ2-5, with the D gene tentatively TRBD1 or TRBD2, based on 7 matching bases in each. The CDR3 amino acid sequence is: CASSPAGQPQSGETQYF. The nucleotides are TGTGCCAGCAGCCCAGCGGGACAGCCTCAATCGGGGGAGACCCAGTACTTC.